Shown below are 30 T cell receptor beta chains from a single sample sequenced in a study of PD-L1 blockade in urothelial cancer. The table came from immunoSEQ multiplex PCR; TCRdb's copy has only in-frame clones and leaves some out. Found here are about 100,000 clones, around 93% of them singletons; the top ten hold about 0.91%. Source: PBMCs, taken around atezolizumab (anti-PD-L1) treatment. Source of these receptors: a woman at least 80 years old with urothelial cancer.

The chain links TRBV25-1 to TRBJ1-4, with D tentatively TRBD1 (6 bases). The CDR3 length is 15 residues. The ends were cut back, 5 bases at V and 6 bases at J, with 16 bases in the middle. Germline CDR1 reads MGHDK; CDR2 reads SYGVNS. The CDR3 loop is CASSPFGGGDEKLFF. The CDR3 DNA is TGTGCCAGCAGTCCCTTTGGGGGCGGCGATGAAAAACTGTTTTTT.

The chain links TRBV10-3 to TRBJ2-1; 14 positions match TRBD2. Germline CDR1 ENHRY, CDR2 SYGVKD. The V gene end was trimmed by 8 bases and the J gene end by 10 bases; junction bases not matched to a gene: 10. The length of the CDR3 is 15 residues. The CDR3 loop reads CAILGTSGRSAEQFF. DNA of the CDR3: TGTGCCATCCTAGGGACTAGCGGGAGAAGCGCGGAGCAGTTCTTC.

This chain connects TRBV23-1 to TRBJ2-3; 9 bases align to TRBD2. TRBV23-1 is an ORF for which the function is uncertain. CDR3 length: 13 amino acids. J lost 7 bases, V lost 8 bases, and 7 bases had no gene match. CDR3: CASRKREEHTQYF. The CDR3 DNA sequence: TGCGCCAGCCGCAAGCGGGAGGAACATACGCAGTATTTT.

DNA of the CDR3: TGTGCCAGCACTGGGACAATTGTGTCCGGGGAGCTGTTTTTT. It yields the protein CASTGTIVSGELFF. This chain links TRBV7-2 with TRBJ2-2; D perhaps matches TRBD1 (6 bases). CDR3 size: 14 residues. Between the trimmed V and J ends, which lost 7 bases and 6 bases, there was a span of 15 bases. Germline CDR1 SGHTA, CDR2 FQGNSA. The full variable domain, in which reference TRBV7-2 and TRBJ2-2 provide the parts outside the CDR3, is GAGVSQSPSNKVTEKGKDVELRCDPISGHTALYWYRQSLGQGLEFLIYFQGNSAPDKSGLPSDRFSAERTGGSVSTLTIQRTQQEDSAVYLCASTGTIVSGELFFGEGSRLTVL.

The sample holds one count of this clone. The chain combines TRBV5-1 with TRBJ2-1, with TRBD1 identical over 10 bases. CDR1 and CDR2 (germline): SGHRS, YFSETQ. After removal of 6 bases from V and 3 bases from J, the junction contained 3 bases not matched to a gene. The CDR3 runs to 14 residues. The CDR3 DNA sequence: TGCGCCAGCAACCGGGACAGGGGCTACAATGAGCAGTTCTTC. Encoded protein: CASNRDRGYNEQFF.

The rearrangement links TRBV10-1 to TRBJ2-1, with D possibly matching TRBD2 (6 bases). Trimming took 6 bases from V and 6 from J, leaving 15 bases between them. The CDR3 has 14 amino acids. CDR1 and CDR2 from the germline V gene are WNHNN and SYGVQD (reference sequence). The CDR3 nucleotides are TGCGCCAGCAGCCGGGACTCTACGGGCAATGAGCAGTTCTTC. Protein product: CASSRDSTGNEQFF.

The chain combines TRBV30 with TRBJ1-2, with 7 bases fitting TRBD1. With 2 bases clipped from V and 6 bases from J, the junction kept 6 bases outside the gene matches. The CDR3 sequence is 13 residues long. Per the germline V gene, CDR1 is GTSNPN and CDR2 is SVGIG (reference sequence). This chain's CDR3 is CAWSPTGAHGYTF. As DNA, the CDR3 is TGTGCCTGGAGTCCTACAGGGGCCCATGGCTACACCTTC.

The chain recombines TRBV6-6 with TRBJ2-7; 11 nucleotides match TRBD2. Germline loops: CDR1 MNHNY, CDR2 SVGAGI (reference sequence). CDR3 length: 15 amino acids. J was trimmed by 6 bases and V by 4 bases; bases with no gene match: 8. The CDR3 nucleotides read TGTGCCAGCAGTTCCTTAGCGGGAGGGCCTCTCGAGCAGTACTTC. Amino acid sequence: CASSSLAGGPLEQYF.

The rearrangement uses TRBV19 and TRBJ2-5; D is unresolved. The CDR3 has 13 amino acids. Germline CDR1 LNHDA, CDR2 SQIVND (reference sequence). Trimming took 3 bases from V and 2 from J, leaving 7 bases between them. The CDR3: CASSIHGQETQYF. In DNA form, the CDR3 reads TGTGCCAGTAGTATTCACGGGCAAGAGACCCAGTACTTC.

This clone occurred once. The chain links TRBV4-2 to TRBJ2-7, with D perhaps matching TRBD1 (5 bases). Trimming stripped 1 base from V and 3 bases from J, with 16 bases between. CDR3 length equals 16 residues. CDR1 is LGHNA and CDR2 is YNFKEQ in the germline V gene. The DNA for the CDR3 is TGTGCCAGCAGCCAAGTCAGGAACAGGTACTTCTACGAGCAGTACTTC. Encoded protein: CASSQVRNRYFYEQYF.

This chain uses TRBV5-5 with TRBJ1-5, with D perhaps TRBD1 (5 bases). The V end was cut by 0 bases, the J end by 4 bases, with 17 bases between. Germline CDR1 is SGHKS and CDR2 is YYEKEE (reference sequence). The CDR3 length is 17 residues. The CDR3 loop reads CASSLASGPQVNQPQHF. The CDR3 region has the DNA TGTGCCAGCAGCTTGGCCTCAGGGCCCCAGGTGAATCAGCCCCAGCATTTT.

This rearrangement joins TRBV27 to TRBJ1-2; D gene unclear. CDR1 and CDR2 (germline): MNHEY, SMNVEV (reference sequence). The CDR3 totals 13 residues. The V end lost 5 bases, the J end lost 2 bases, and 9 bases lay between the germline ends. The CDR3 DNA follows: TGTGCCAGCAGTACTATTGGGAACTATGGCTACACCTTC. This sequence encodes CASSTIGNYGYTF.

The CDR3 region has the DNA TGTGCCAGCAGCTCGTACAGGGGGCGTCCCTACAATGAGCAGTTCTTC. This sequence encodes CASSSYRGRPYNEQFF. The V gene is TRBV11-2, the J gene TRBJ2-1, with 9 bases that match TRBD1. This CDR3 spans 16 amino acids. Germline V gives CDR1 SGHAT, CDR2 FQNNGV. V gave up 4 bases and J gave up 2 bases; unmatched junction bases: 6. The whole variable domain, filled in from reference TRBV11-2 and TRBJ2-1, reads EAGVAQSPRYKIIEKRQSVAFWCNPISGHATLYWYQQILGQGPKLLIQFQNNGVVDDSQLPKDRFSAERLKGVDSTLKIQPAKLEDSAVYLCASSSYRGRPYNEQFFGPGTRLTVL.

The chain joins TRBV18 to TRBJ2-5; 8 nucleotides align to TRBD1. V shed 2 bases, J shed 5 bases, and the junction held 7 bases outside the gene matches. CDR1 and CDR2 from the germline V gene are KGHSH and LQKENI. This CDR3 is 15 amino acids long. The CDR3 loop is CASSPTTGEAETQYF. CDR3 nucleotide sequence: TGTGCCAGCTCACCAACGACAGGGGAGGCGGAGACCCAGTACTTC.

The chain is built from TRBV25-1 and TRBJ2-7; 12 bases align to TRBD1. Unmatched junction bases numbered 6, after V lost 5 bases and J lost 4 bases. Germline V gene data show CDR1 as MGHDK and CDR2 as SYGVNS. This CDR3 is 15 amino acids long. As DNA, the CDR3 is TGTGCCAGCAGTATAGGGACAGGGGGCGGGTACGAGCAGTACTTC. It translates to CASSIGTGGGYEQYF.

The rearrangement uses TRBV7-2 and TRBJ1-2, with D possibly being TRBD1 (6 bases). This CDR3 region has 17 residues. Germline-derived CDR1 and CDR2 are SGHTA and FQGNSA. The ends were cut back, 2 bases at V and 6 bases at J, with 22 bases in the middle. The CDR3 protein is CASSLTSSRRGGDGYTF. The DNA for the CDR3 is TGTGCCAGCAGCTTAACCAGCTCTCGTCGCGGGGGCGATGGCTACACCTTC.

This chain connects TRBV28 to TRBJ2-1; 8 bases map to TRBD2. In germline, CDR1 is MDHEN, CDR2 SYDVKM. V gave up 5 bases and J gave up 8 bases; unmatched junction bases: 17. This CDR3 is built from 17 residues. The chain's CDR3 is CASSPPPGTRFSDEQFF. In DNA, the CDR3 is TGTGCCAGCAGTCCCCCCCCAGGGACTAGGTTTTCCGATGAGCAGTTCTTC.

This chain links TRBV5-6 with TRBJ2-5; TRBD2 might be the D (6 bases). Trimming cost V 0 bases and J 1 base, with 10 bases left between them. The germline gives CDR1 SGHDT, CDR2 YYEEEE. The length of the CDR3 is 15 residues. The CDR3 is CASSLDFGSQETQYF. The CDR3 nucleotides read TGTGCCAGCAGCTTGGATTTCGGGAGCCAAGAGACCCAGTACTTC.

This chain connects TRBV19 to TRBJ1-1; no firm D call. The germline V and J ends were trimmed by 3 bases and 1 base, with 9 bases remaining between them. Germline V CDR1 and CDR2: LNHDA, SQIVND (reference sequence). CDR3 size: 14 residues. CDR3 loop: CASSIERRNTEAFF. DNA of the CDR3: TGTGCCAGTAGTATTGAGAGGCGGAACACTGAAGCTTTCTTT.

This chain links TRBV19 with TRBJ2-5, with 9 nucleotides matching TRBD1. This CDR3 region has 14 residues. With 5 bases clipped from V and 3 bases from J, the junction kept 4 bases outside the gene matches. The germline CDR1 and CDR2 sequences are LNHDA and SQIVND (reference sequence). CDR3 coding DNA: TGTGCCAGTAGTCCGGGACAGGGCAAAGAGACCCAGTACTTC. It encodes CASSPGQGKETQYF.

The chain combines TRBV29-1 with TRBJ2-2; 8 bases match TRBD2. The CDR3 contains 15 residues. Trimming cost V 2 bases and J 4 bases; bases outside gene matches: 6. The germline V gene encodes CDR1 SQVTM and CDR2 ANQGSEA. The DNA of the CDR3 is TGCAGCGTTGAATCGGGGGGGCTCGGCACCGGGGAGCTGTTTTTT. Its translation: CSVESGGLGTGELFF.

This sequence joins TRBV30 and TRBJ1-2; D is ambiguous. Germline V gene sequence: CDR1 GTSNPN, CDR2 SVGIG (reference sequence). Trimming took off 1 base at V and 4 bases at J, with 4 bases between the two ends. The CDR3 has 11 amino acids. This CDR3 is CAWSAGYGYTF. In DNA, the CDR3 is TGTGCCTGGAGTGCCGGCTATGGCTACACCTTC.

As to this clone: Additional DNA sequences in this sample encode the identical CDR3. V is TRBV5-6 and J is TRBJ1-2; the match to TRBD1 covers 8 bases. Germline V gene lookup returns CDR1 SGHDT and CDR2 YYEEEE. There are 12 residues in the CDR3. V was clipped by 0 bases and J by 13 bases; unmatched bases: 5. CDR3 sequence reads: CASSLGTGSSTF. The DNA of the CDR3 is TGTGCCAGCAGCTTGGGGACAGGGTCGAGCACCTTC.

The rearrangement links TRBV14 to TRBJ2-5, with D uncertain. Trimming removed 4 bases from V and 5 bases from J, with 20 bases in between. From germline, CDR1 is SGHDN and CDR2 FVKESK. The CDR3 is 16 amino acids. The CDR3 sequence is CASSPSAYSLKETQYF. In nucleotides, the CDR3 is TGTGCCAGCAGCCCGAGTGCCTACAGCTTAAAGGAGACCCAGTACTTC.

This chain links TRBV9 with TRBJ2-2; 10 bases are shared with TRBD2. CDR3 length: 17 amino acids. With V trimmed by 4 bases and J by 4 bases, 10 bases remained unmatched. Per the germline V gene, CDR1 is SGDLS and CDR2 is YYNGEE. The CDR3 region is CASSRTSGPPGTGELFF. CDR3 in DNA: TGTGCCAGCAGCAGGACTAGCGGACCGCCTGGCACCGGGGAGCTGTTTTTT.

DNA of the CDR3: TGTGCCAGCAGCCGACAGGGGTGGGCGGACACCGGGGAGCTGTTTTTT. Protein product: CASSRQGWADTGELFF. The chain has TRBV9 and TRBJ2-2, with 8 bases lining up with TRBD1. This CDR3 spans 16 amino acids. The ends lost 4 bases at V and 3 bases at J; junction bases unmatched: 8. Germline V gene data show CDR1 as SGDLS and CDR2 as YYNGEE.

The chain is built from TRBV7-2 and TRBJ1-2; 7 positions agree with TRBD1. Germline CDR1 reads SGHTA; CDR2 reads FQGNSA. V was pared by 5 bases and J by 7 bases, with 16 bases of the junction left unmatched. The CDR3 sequence is 16 residues long. This chain's CDR3 is CASSPMALGQLGGYTF. For the CDR3, the DNA is TGTGCCAGCAGCCCTATGGCCCTGGGACAGTTGGGTGGCTACACCTTC. The entire variable domain, with the rest obtained from reference TRBV7-2 and TRBJ1-2, is as follows: GAGVSQSPSNKVTEKGKDVELRCDPISGHTALYWYRQSLGQGLEFLIYFQGNSAPDKSGLPSDRFSAERTGGSVSTLTIQRTQQEDSAVYLCASSPMALGQLGGYTFGSGTRLTVV.

V usage is TRBV9 and J usage is TRBJ2-5, with 7 nucleotides matching TRBD2. Germline V gene sequence: CDR1 SGDLS, CDR2 YYNGEE. The CDR3 is 14 amino acids. J was trimmed by 2 bases and V by 5 bases; bases with no gene match: 6. The DNA of the CDR3 is TGTGCCAGCAGTCCGGGACTACAGCAAGAGACCCAGTACTTC. Amino acid sequence: CASSPGLQQETQYF.

The count of this clone is one. V gene TRBV18 combines with J gene TRBJ2-1, with D perhaps TRBD1 (6 bases). The germline V gene has CDR1 KGHSH and CDR2 LQKENI. V was pared by 3 bases and J by 6 bases, with 15 bases between. This CDR3 has 15 residues. The CDR3: CASSPFVGQLNEQFF. DNA of the CDR3: TGTGCCAGCTCACCTTTTGTAGGACAGCTCAATGAGCAGTTCTTC.

The V and J genes are TRBV27 and TRBJ2-5, with 9 bases aligning to TRBD1. Germline loops: CDR1 MNHEY, CDR2 SMNVEV (reference sequence). The CDR3 has 14 amino acids. V was clipped by 2 bases and J by 5 bases; unmatched bases: 3. Here the CDR3 DNA reads TGTGCCAGCAGTTTAACAGGGGGCAGGGAGACCCAGTACTTC. Translation: CASSLTGGRETQYF.